The 13 T cell receptor beta chains listed next were all sequenced from one sample in a study of shared clonotypes between healthy human individuals. Clones were sequenced by immunoSEQ multiplex PCR, and TCRdb holds only the in-frame ones, with some missing. The table lists some 650,000 clones, around 97% of them singletons. Sequencing was performed on naive CD4+ T cells sorted from blood. As to subset: CD45RA+ positively selected. All receptors derive from a woman aged 25 to 39 in good health.

In this sample, this clone turned up once. This rearrangement joins TRBV19 to TRBJ2-3, with a possible D match to TRBD2 (5 bases). The CDR3 has 14 amino acids. Germline CDR1 is LNHDA and CDR2 is SQIVND (reference sequence). The V end lost 4 bases, the J end lost 0 bases, and 8 bases lay between the germline ends. The DNA for the CDR3 is TGTGCCAGTAGTAGTGGGGAGAGCACAGATACGCAGTATTTT. Its protein is CASSSGESTDTQYF.

The rearrangement links TRBV28 to TRBJ2-1, with a tentative D call TRBD1 (5 bases). The V gene's germline CDR1 is MDHEN and CDR2 SYDVKM. With 5 bases removed from V and 4 bases from J, the gap between germline ends came to 27 bases. CDR3 size: 19 residues. CDR3 nucleotides: TGTGCCAGCAGTCGGGTACGGCCGAAGACAGACAAATATTACAATGAGCAGTTCTTC. This sequence encodes CASSRVRPKTDKYYNEQFF.

The rearrangement joins TRBV7-9 to TRBJ2-3, with TRBD1 matching 7 bases. Germline CDR1 SEHNR, CDR2 FQNEAQ (reference sequence). Losses at the gene ends were 2 bases for V and 3 bases for J; bases not matched to a gene: 11. This CDR3 is built from 17 residues. The CDR3 region is CASSLSPPDRATDTQYF. CDR3 DNA sequence: TGTGCCAGCAGCTTATCCCCTCCTGACAGGGCTACAGATACGCAGTATTTT.

V is TRBV5-1 and J is TRBJ2-5, with D tentatively TRBD2 (5 bases). The germline gives CDR1 SGHRS, CDR2 YFSETQ. There are 15 residues in the CDR3. Between the trimmed V and J ends, which lost 0 bases and 0 bases, there was a span of 9 bases. The CDR3 region is CASSLGHGNQETQYF. CDR3 coding DNA: TGCGCCAGCAGCTTGGGCCACGGGAACCAAGAGACCCAGTACTTC. Combining the CDR3 with reference TRBV5-1 and TRBJ2-5 gives the whole variable domain KAGVTQTPRYLIKTRGQQVTLSCSPISGHRSVSWYQQTPGQGLQFLFEYFSETQRNKGNFPGRFSGRQFSNSRSEMNVSTLELGDSALYLCASSLGHGNQETQYFGPGTRLLVL.

The V call is TRBV9, the J call TRBJ2-3, with D possibly TRBD2 on 6 matching bases. CDR1 is SGDLS and CDR2 is YYNGEE in the germline V gene. This CDR3 has 15 residues. V lost 0 bases, J lost 8 bases, and 16 bases lay in between. CDR3 in DNA: TGTGCCAGCAGCGTAGACCGGCGGGGCCCCGGTACGCAGTATTTT. Protein product: CASSVDRRGPGTQYF. Full variable domain (rest looked up from reference TRBV9 and TRBJ2-3): DSGVTQTPKHLITATGQRVTLRCSPRSGDLSVYWYQQSLDQGLQFLIQYYNGEERAKGNILERFSAQQFPDLHSELNLSSLELGDSALYFCASSVDRRGPGTQYFGPGTRLTVL.

This clone was picked up one time. The chain recombines TRBV4-2 with TRBJ2-7; 13 positions match TRBD2. With V trimmed by 5 bases and J by 2 bases, 3 bases remained unmatched. Germline V gene lookup returns CDR1 LGHNA and CDR2 YNFKEQ. This CDR3 is built from 15 residues. The CDR3 bases are TGTGCCAGCAGCTTGGGACTAGCGGGACCCTACGAGCAGTACTTC. Its protein is CASSLGLAGPYEQYF.

This clone is a singleton in its sample. This sequence joins TRBV10-3 and TRBJ1-1, with unresolved D. Germline V lookup: CDR1 ENHRY, CDR2 SYGVKD. Trimming shortened V by 3 bases and J by 4 bases, and 9 bases separated the two germline ends. The CDR3 consists of 13 residues. DNA of the CDR3: TGTGCCATCAGTGACAACCTGGCCACTGAAGCTTTCTTT. Translation: CAISDNLATEAFF.

This clone was recorded once. This chain links TRBV28 with TRBJ1-3; D uncertain. This CDR3 is built from 17 residues. The V gene's germline CDR1 is MDHEN and CDR2 SYDVKM. The V end lost 10 bases, the J end lost 0 bases, and 22 bases lay between the germline ends. DNA for the CDR3: TGTGCCACCGACCCCACTAGGAGGACCAGCTCTGGAAACACCATATATTTT. It specifies CATDPTRRTSSGNTIYF.

The chain recombines TRBV21-1 with TRBJ2-7; whether TRBD2, the table's D call, matches the DNA was not checked. TRBV21-1 is shown as a pseudogene. The CDR3 is 20 amino acids. CDR3 bases: TGTGCCAGCAGCAAAAAGGCGGGAGAACTGATTCCAGCAGGTCCTCGAGAGCAGTACTTC. This translates into CASSKKAGELIPAGPREQYF.

The chain couples TRBV2 to TRBJ2-2; TRBD1 matches at 9 bases. V trimming: 5 bases; J trimming: 4 bases; junction bases outside the gene matches: 5. The germline V gene encodes CDR1 SNHLY and CDR2 FYNNEI. The CDR3 extends over 15 amino acids. The CDR3 DNA follows: TGTGCCAGCAGTTGGGACAGGGATGGCACCGGGGAGCTGTTTTTT. Translating gives CASSWDRDGTGELFF.

This chain uses TRBV5-4 with TRBJ2-7, with D perhaps given as TRBD1 or TRBD2 (5 bases each). The CDR3 consists of 14 residues. Germline V gene sequence: CDR1 SGHNT, CDR2 YYREEE (reference sequence). V shed 4 bases and J shed 6 bases, with 17 bases lying between them. DNA of the CDR3: TGTGCCAGCAGCCCGGGACCACCCCTCCTCGAGCAGTACTTC. Protein sequence: CASSPGPPLLEQYF.

The V call is TRBV2, the J call TRBJ2-7, with D possibly TRBD2 on 8 matching bases. This CDR3 comprises 14 residues. Germline loops: CDR1 SNHLY, CDR2 FYNNEI. The ends were cut back, 2 bases at V and 5 bases at J, with 13 bases in the middle. CDR3 sequence reads: CASSETGRGHEQYF. CDR3 DNA: TGTGCCAGCAGTGAAACCGGGAGGGGGCACGAGCAGTACTTC.

The chain uses TRBV2 and TRBJ2-4; D not certain. Trimming took 5 bases from V and 8 from J, leaving 7 bases between them. CDR3 length: 11 amino acids. Per germline, CDR1 SNHLY and CDR2 FYNNEI. The CDR3 region is CASSTRDIQYF. The CDR3 bases are TGTGCCAGCAGTACCCGGGACATTCAGTACTTC. Supplemented by reference TRBV2 and TRBJ2-4, the full variable domain reads EPEVTQTPSHQVTQMGQEVILRCVPISNHLYFYWYRQILGQKVEFLVSFYNNEISEKSEIFDDQFSVERPDGSNFTLKIRSTKLEDSAMYFCASSTRDIQYFGAGTRLSVL.